What follows are 20 T cell receptor beta chains derived from one specimen sequenced in a study of long-term antiretroviral therapy in people with HIV. The authors ran the immunoSEQ assay, v3.0, at survey level. The method was immunoSEQ multiplex PCR; TCRdb's version includes in-frame clones alone and lacks a portion of them. The sample has some 35,000 clones; 94% are singletons. The sample was unsorted PBMCs, taken approximately 5 years after starting antiretroviral therapy. The receptor set was obtained from a woman in her forties or fifties with HIV.

A note on this clone: The junction shows a germline mismatch at one end, possibly a read error. This sample also contains other DNA sequences that code for the same CDR3. This chain joins TRBV7-3 and TRBJ2-3; maybe TRBD2 (5 bases). This CDR3 region has 15 residues. The germline gives CDR1 SGHTA, CDR2 FQGTGA. CDR3 protein: CASSFGGRSTDTQYF. The DNA of the CDR3 is TGTGCCAGCAGCTTTGGCGGGCGCAGCACGGATACGCAGTATTTT.

V is TRBV7-3 and J is TRBJ1-2; 7 positions match TRBD1. Per the germline V gene, CDR1 is SGHTA and CDR2 is FQGTGA. This CDR3 region has 14 residues. The V and J ends lost 5 bases and 7 bases, in that order; junction bases with no gene match: 10. CDR3 coding DNA: TGTGCCAGCAGCGACGGGACAGACTTGTCTGGCTACACCTTC. Amino acid sequence: CASSDGTDLSGYTF.

The V and J genes are TRBV2 and TRBJ2-3, with no clear D. V gave up 3 bases and J gave up 2 bases, with 15 bases separating them. Germline V lookup: CDR1 SNHLY, CDR2 FYNNEI. The CDR3 is 16 amino acids. The CDR3 sequence is CASSDSIGSTTDTQYF. The DNA of the CDR3 is TGTGCCAGCAGTGATTCGATTGGTAGCACCACAGATACGCAGTATTTT.

The chain links TRBV5-6 to TRBJ1-2; possible D gene TRBD1, 5 bases. CDR1 and CDR2 from the germline V gene are SGHDT and YYEEEE. Trimming removed 1 base from V and 6 bases from J, with 19 bases in between. This CDR3 has 16 residues. The CDR3 reads CASSLFPPGHVNGYTF. The CDR3 DNA is TGTGCCAGCAGCTTGTTTCCTCCGGGGCATGTGAATGGCTACACCTTC.

The rearrangement uses TRBV5-6 and TRBJ1-2, with D unresolved. The V end lost 0 bases, the J end lost 5 bases, and 14 bases lay between the germline ends. Germline V gene data show CDR1 as SGHDT and CDR2 as YYEEEE. This CDR3 is 15 amino acids long. CDR3 residues: CASSLVGGREYGYTF. The CDR3 DNA is TGTGCCAGCAGCTTGGTTGGAGGTAGGGAGTATGGCTACACCTTC.

The rearrangement joins TRBV6-6 to TRBJ1-1, with D possibly TRBD1 on 6 matching bases. CDR1 and CDR2 from the germline V gene are MNHNY and SVGAGI (reference sequence). CDR3 size: 16 residues. Trimming cost V 5 bases and J 1 base, with 17 bases left between them. The CDR3 bases are TGTGCCAGCAGTCCAACAGGGTCACGGGGGAACACTGAAGCTTTCTTT. Translation gives CASSPTGSRGNTEAFF.

V usage is TRBV5-1 and J usage is TRBJ1-2; weak D call: TRBD1 (6 bases). Trimming took off 2 bases at V and 2 bases at J, with 7 bases between the two ends. The CDR3 is made up of 13 amino acids. CDR1 SGHRS and CDR2 YFSETQ come from the germline V gene. CDR3 DNA: TGCGCCAGCAGCTTCCAGGGGAACTATGGCTACACCTTC. Protein product: CASSFQGNYGYTF.

The V call is TRBV5-4, the J call TRBJ1-2; 8 bases align to TRBD1. Germline assignment: CDR1 SGHNT and CDR2 YYREEE (reference sequence). The CDR3 contains 15 residues. V shed 3 bases and J 4 bases; nucleotides not matched to a gene: 8. CDR3 loop: CASSWATGEVYGYTF. As DNA, the CDR3 is TGTGCCAGCAGCTGGGCGACAGGGGAGGTCTATGGCTACACCTTC.

The chain links TRBV2 to TRBJ2-5; D might be TRBD2 (6 bases). This CDR3 has 14 amino acids. V dropped 2 bases and J dropped 4 bases, with 11 bases sitting between them. Germline CDR1 and CDR2: SNHLY and FYNNEI. This CDR3 reads CASSEISEGETQYF. As DNA, the CDR3 is TGTGCCAGCAGTGAAATTTCGGAGGGAGAGACCCAGTACTTC.

The gene calls are TRBV30 and TRBJ1-4; D ambiguous. The CDR3 spans 16 residues. The V gene's germline CDR1 is GTSNPN and CDR2 SVGIG (reference sequence). V was clipped by 0 bases and J by 1 base, with 12 bases between them. Written as DNA, the CDR3 is TGTGCCTGGAGTGTAGTAGGGCGGCTAACTAATGAAAAACTGTTTTTT. It codes for CAWSVVGRLTNEKLFF. The variable domain in full, completed from reference TRBV30 and TRBJ1-4, reads SQTIHQWPATLVQPVGSPLSLECTVEGTSNPNLYWYRQAAGRGLQLLFYSVGIGQISSEVPQNLSASRPQDRQFILSSKKLLLSDSGFYLCAWSVVGRLTNEKLFFGSGTQLSVL.

The V gene is TRBV5-4, the J gene TRBJ1-2; 7 bases are shared with TRBD1. Germline-derived CDR1 and CDR2 are SGHNT and YYREEE (reference sequence). The V gene end was trimmed by 9 bases and the J gene end by 4 bases; junction bases not matched to a gene: 18. The CDR3 is 16 amino acids. This chain's CDR3 is CATAEGAIRASYGYTF. The CDR3 DNA reads as TGTGCCACTGCAGAGGGGGCAATAAGAGCAAGCTATGGCTACACCTTC.

The CDR3 sequence is CASSQAGQVHGYTF. In nucleotides, the CDR3 is TGCGCCAGCAGCCAAGCGGGACAGGTCCATGGCTACACCTTC. The J gene is TRBJ1-2, the V gene TRBV4-1; 8 nucleotides align to TRBD1. This CDR3 comprises 14 residues. The germline gives CDR1 MGHRA, CDR2 YSYEKL. Losses at the gene ends were 1 base for V and 6 bases for J; bases not matched to a gene: 4.

This chain connects TRBV7-3 to TRBJ1-1; D is ambiguous. V was pared by 0 bases and J by 3 bases, with 5 bases between. Germline CDR1 reads SGHTA; CDR2 reads FQGTGA. CDR3 size: 13 residues. The CDR3 region has the DNA TGTGCCAGCAGCTTAACGGCGTACACTGAAGCTTTCTTT. Translated, it gives CASSLTAYTEAFF.

The chain couples TRBV7-9 to TRBJ1-2; 9 positions match TRBD1. The V segment lost 3 bases and the J segment 8 bases; nucleotides outside the gene matches: 10. This CDR3 has 15 amino acids. Germline V gene sequence: CDR1 SEHNR, CDR2 FQNEAQ (reference sequence). The CDR3 loop reads CASSFQDRGYRGYTF. CDR3 DNA sequence: TGTGCCAGCAGCTTCCAGGACAGGGGCTATCGGGGCTACACCTTC.

The chain has TRBV5-8 and TRBJ2-5; weak D call: TRBD1 (5 bases). The CDR3 runs 13 residues. Germline assignment: CDR1 SGHTS and CDR2 YDEGEE. Trimming took 0 bases from V and 5 from J, leaving 8 bases between them. The DNA of the CDR3 is TGTGCCAGCAGCTTGGGTACAGGCGAGACCCAGTACTTC. This encodes CASSLGTGETQYF.

The chain recombines TRBV9 with TRBJ1-5, with 9 bases that match TRBD1. The CDR3 sequence is 18 residues long. Germline assignment: CDR1 SGDLS and CDR2 YYNGEE. The V gene end was trimmed by 3 bases and the J gene end by 4 bases; junction bases not matched to a gene: 14. The CDR3 reads CASSAGTGTLYGNQPQHF. The CDR3 DNA is TGTGCCAGCAGCGCCGGGACAGGGACCTTATATGGGAATCAGCCCCAGCATTTT.

The chain is built from TRBV29-1 and TRBJ2-3, with D possibly TRBD1 on 6 matching bases. V shed 7 bases and J shed 5 bases, with 16 bases lying between them. Germline V gives CDR1 SQVTM, CDR2 ANQGSEA. The CDR3 runs to 13 residues. CDR3: CSGAQGWGDTQYF. DNA of the CDR3: TGCAGCGGTGCACAGGGATGGGGAGATACGCAGTATTTT.

The chain's CDR3 is CASRTRNTEAFF. The CDR3 DNA sequence: TGCGCCAGCCGGACAAGGAACACTGAAGCTTTCTTT. The rearrangement links TRBV23-1 to TRBJ1-1, with TRBD1 as a possible D gene (5 bases). TRBV23-1 carries the ORF label, with uncertain function. The CDR3 length is 12 residues. V lost 8 bases and J 1 base, leaving 8 bases between the germline ends.

The V gene is TRBV4-3, the J gene TRBJ2-5, with D possibly TRBD1 on 5 matching bases. The J call may be in error: the DNA end matches TRBJ2-7 better. This CDR3 is 13 amino acids long. Germline V gene lookup returns CDR1 LGHNA and CDR2 YSLEER. The CDR3 nucleotides are TGCGCCAGCAGCCAAAGACAGACCTACGAGCAGTACTTC. Translation: CASSQRQTYEQYF.

The chain links TRBV19 to TRBJ1-6; D is ambiguous. There are 13 residues in the CDR3. Germline CDR1 LNHDA, CDR2 SQIVND (reference sequence). V was trimmed by 1 base and J by 7 bases, leaving 5 bases between them. CDR3 in DNA: TGTGCCAGTAGTATAGGAGGCAATTCACCCCTCCACTTT. This codes for CASSIGGNSPLHF.